These 16 T cell receptor beta chains were sequenced from one sample in a study of cytomegalovirus exposure and HLA in healthy donors. PCR primers comprised 60 Vbeta and 13 Jbeta primers. This table comes from immunoSEQ multiplex PCR, and its TCRdb copy is limited to in-frame clones, with some not included. The sample shows 63,000 or so clones, under 85% of them seen only once. Source material: PBMCs. The receptors derive from a man aged 45 to 65 in good health and CMV-seronegative.

This clone was seen only once. The genes are TRBV6-1 and TRBJ2-7; the D is unclear. The CDR3 runs to 13 residues. Germline CDR1 reads MNHNS; CDR2 reads SASEGT. V was clipped by 4 bases and J by 2 bases, with 9 bases between them. The CDR3 region has the DNA TGTGCCAGCAGTGTGGCAGAGGCCTACGAGCAGTACTTC. It encodes CASSVAEAYEQYF.

V gene TRBV7-9 combines with J gene TRBJ2-5; 9 nucleotides agree with TRBD1. With the DNA end fitting TRBJ2-7 better, the J assignment may be wrong. CDR3 length: 15 residues. Germline V lookup: CDR1 SEHNR, CDR2 FQNEAQ (reference sequence). CDR3 DNA sequence: TGTGCCAGCAGCTTAGCCGGGACAGGGTTCTACGAGCAGTACTTC. This encodes CASSLAGTGFYEQYF.

This clone has just a few counts. The chain recombines TRBV27 with TRBJ2-4; D gene ambiguous. This CDR3 spans 14 amino acids. From germline, CDR1 is MNHEY and CDR2 SMNVEV (reference sequence). Trimming left V 3 bases short and J 9 bases short, with 15 bases between. CDR3 loop: CASSLRLVGSIQYF. The CDR3 region has the DNA TGTGCCAGCAGTTTGCGGTTGGTCGGCTCCATTCAGTACTTC.

The genes are TRBV4-1 and TRBJ2-5; 8 bases line up with TRBD2. The germline V gene has CDR1 MGHRA and CDR2 YSYEKL. The CDR3 is 16 amino acids. J gave up 4 bases and V 3 bases, and 10 bases lay outside the gene matches. CDR3 sequence: CASSHPPGGGRETQYF. CDR3 nucleotide sequence: TGCGCCAGCAGCCATCCACCCGGGGGGGGGCGAGAGACCCAGTACTTC.

The chain combines TRBV5-1 with TRBJ2-5; 9 bases match TRBD1. CDR1 and CDR2 (germline): SGHRS, YFSETQ. V dropped 4 bases and J dropped 5; count of bases not matched to a gene: 9. This CDR3 comprises 15 residues. The CDR3 nucleotides read TGCGCCAGCAGCCCGGGGGGACAGGGAGTCGAGACCCAGTACTTC. As protein: CASSPGGQGVETQYF.

This sequence joins TRBV2 and TRBJ1-5; D might be TRBD1 (6 bases). This CDR3 is built from 15 residues. Germline CDR1 and CDR2: SNHLY and FYNNEI. V lost 1 base to trimming and J lost 6 bases, with 13 bases between them. This CDR3 reads CASSEGTGRGQPQHF. CDR3 in DNA: TGTGCCAGCAGTGAAGGAACAGGGAGGGGTCAGCCCCAGCATTTT. Based on the CDR3 plus reference TRBV2 and TRBJ1-5, the full variable domain is EPEVTQTPSHQVTQMGQEVILRCVPISNHLYFYWYRQILGQKVEFLVSFYNNEISEKSEIFDDQFSVERPDGSNFTLKIRSTKLEDSAMYFCASSEGTGRGQPQHFGDGTRLSIL.

Turning to this clone: This specimen includes other DNA sequences encoding the same CDR3. V and J are TRBV5-1 and TRBJ1-2; 7 bases fit TRBD1. The V gene's germline CDR1 is SGHRS and CDR2 YFSETQ. There are 13 residues in the CDR3. The V gene end was trimmed by 4 bases and the J gene end by 2 bases; junction bases not matched to a gene: 2. In DNA, the CDR3 is TGCGCCAGCAGCAGGGACAGAAACTATGGCTACACCTTC. Protein: CASSRDRNYGYTF.

V usage is TRBV5-4 and J usage is TRBJ2-5; TRBD1 matches at 9 bases. The germline V gene encodes CDR1 SGHNT and CDR2 YYREEE (reference sequence). Trimming cost V 4 bases and J 4 bases; bases outside gene matches: 11. The CDR3 contains 16 residues. For the CDR3, the DNA is TGTGCCAGCAGCAAGTACCGGGACAGGGATCGAGAGACCCAGTACTTC. This sequence encodes CASSKYRDRDRETQYF.

The genes are TRBV6-6 and TRBJ2-7, with 10 bases lining up with TRBD1. CDR3 length: 16 residues. The V gene's germline CDR1 is MNHNY and CDR2 SVGAGI (reference sequence). Germline trimming cut 3 bases from V and 4 bases from J; bases unmatched to any gene: 9. CDR3 in amino acids: CASSYSGDRGFYEQYF. CDR3 DNA: TGTGCCAGCAGTTATTCGGGGGACAGGGGTTTTTACGAGCAGTACTTC.

The V and J genes are TRBV5-1 and TRBJ2-7; 12 bases are a match to TRBD1. The CDR3 spans 15 residues. The germline V gene encodes CDR1 SGHRS and CDR2 YFSETQ. Unmatched junction bases numbered 9, after V lost 4 bases and J lost 7 bases. CDR3: CASSNRDRGLQEQYF. The CDR3 coding sequence is TGCGCCAGCAGCAACAGGGACAGGGGGCTTCAGGAGCAGTACTTC.

The chain couples TRBV30 to TRBJ2-3; tentatively, D is TRBD2 (5 bases). Germline assignment: CDR1 GTSNPN and CDR2 SVGIG (reference sequence). CDR3 length equals 12 residues. Trimming pared 1 base from V and 4 bases from J, leaving 6 bases between. The CDR3 loop reads CAWSDGADTQYF. The CDR3 nucleotides are TGTGCCTGGAGTGACGGGGCAGATACGCAGTATTTT.

The genes are TRBV19 and TRBJ1-1, with 8 bases lining up with TRBD1. The CDR3 covers 16 residues. CDR1 is LNHDA, CDR2 SQIVND, per germline (reference sequence). V shed 5 bases and J 5 bases; nucleotides not matched to a gene: 13. The CDR3 is CASSYKTGAVQTEAFF. In DNA form, the CDR3 reads TGTGCCAGTAGTTACAAGACAGGGGCCGTTCAAACTGAAGCTTTCTTT.

The rearrangement links TRBV18 to TRBJ1-1; D remains ambiguous. CDR1 KGHSH and CDR2 LQKENI come from the germline V gene. The length of the CDR3 is 15 residues. V gave up 6 bases and J gave up 4 bases, with 18 bases separating them. The CDR3: CASSIRRLEGTEAFF. The DNA of the CDR3 is TGTGCCAGCTCCATAAGGCGACTGGAAGGCACTGAAGCTTTCTTT.

This clone was seen a few times. The CDR3 region is CASSPQGALLNTEAFF. Here the CDR3 DNA reads TGCGCCAGCAGCCCCCAAGGGGCCCTTCTGAACACTGAAGCTTTCTTT. This rearrangement joins TRBV4-1 to TRBJ1-1; D might be TRBD1 (5 bases). This CDR3 has 16 amino acids. Germline loops: CDR1 MGHRA, CDR2 YSYEKL. The V end was cut by 4 bases, the J end by 0 bases, with 15 bases between.

There are a few counts of this clone. This chain connects TRBV6-5 to TRBJ1-1; possibly TRBD1 for D (5 bases). The V gene's germline CDR1 is MNHEY and CDR2 SVGAGI. V was shortened by 6 bases and J by 2 bases, with 13 bases between the two germline ends. CDR3 length equals 14 residues. The chain's CDR3 is CASSLGRFNTEAFF. The CDR3 nucleotides read TGTGCCAGCAGCTTGGGGCGATTTAACACTGAAGCTTTCTTT.

CDR3 loop: CASSRRLAGAVRETQYF. Here the CDR3 DNA reads TGCGCCAGCAGCCGAAGACTAGCGGGGGCGGTCCGAGAGACCCAGTACTTC. The V and J genes are TRBV5-1 and TRBJ2-5; 12 bases align to TRBD2. J gave up 4 bases and V 4 bases, and 11 bases lay outside the gene matches. The V gene's germline CDR1 is SGHRS and CDR2 YFSETQ. The CDR3 runs to 17 residues.